This is a list of T cell receptor beta chains from one sample in a study of identical twins. TCRdb passed the 5' RACE reads through MiXCR, listing each CDR3 protein once. The sample yields some 760,000 distinct CDR3 sequences, around a sixth seen once. This sample also belongs to another study, concerning T cells expressing NK-cell markers.

The sequenced material came from PBMCs. These receptors all come from a woman between 18 and 29 years old in good health. CDR3s include the opening cysteine and the closing phenylalanine or tryptophan. Fields, in order: J gene, D gene, V gene, clone size, CDR3 protein, CDR3 DNA. The D gene is left open where the match is weak. Not all rows give a size; the values are once, few, many and, for expanded clones, a class.

TRBJ2-1 TRBD1 TRBV2 many CASMDRVGINEQFF TGTGCCAGCATGGACAGGGTGGGAATCAATGAGCAGTTCTTC
TRBJ2-7 . TRBV12-3/TRBV12-4 few CASSLGRPAYEQYF TGTGCCAGCAGTTTAGGACGGCCGGCCTACGAGCAGTACTTC
TRBJ2-3 TRBD2 TRBV12-3/TRBV12-4 few CASSLGGPADTQYF TGTGCCAGCAGTTTGGGAGGGCCCGCAGATACGCAGTATTTT
TRBJ2-5 . TRBV27 few CASGFPETQYF TGTGCCAGCGGGTTTCCGGAGACCCAGTACTTC
TRBJ2-1 . TRBV28 few CASSLNFLSYNEQFF TGTGCCAGCAGTTTAAATTTTCTGAGCTACAATGAGCAGTTCTTC
TRBJ2-1 . TRBV2 few CASSEEGLVNNEQFF TGTGCCAGCAGTGAAGAGGGATTGGTAAACAATGAGCAGTTCTTC
TRBJ2-1 . TRBV7-6 . CASSSESSAYNEQFF TGTGCCAGCAGCTCTGAGTCGTCAGCCTACAATGAGCAGTTCTTC
TRBJ1-1 . TRBV7-9 few CASSFTGPHEAFF TGTGCCAGCAGCTTCACGGGTCCGCACGAAGCTTTCTTT
TRBJ2-1 . TRBV7-9 . CASTPLTISSYNQQFF TGTGCCAGCACCCCATTGACCATTAGCTCCTACAATCAGCAGTTCTTC
TRBJ2-1 TRBD2 TRBV9 . CASSVKGRLAGSSYNEQFF TGTGCCAGCAGCGTGAAGGGGAGGCTAGCGGGTAGCTCCTACAATGAGCAGTTCTTC
TRBJ1-2 . TRBV6-5 few CASSSDRGVYGYTF TGTGCCAGCAGTTCCGACCGAGGGGTCTATGGCTACACCTTC
TRBJ2-3 . TRBV20-1 few CSAGSDKSTDTQYF TGCAGTGCTGGGTCAGACAAAAGCACAGATACGCAGTATTTT
TRBJ2-7 TRBD1 TRBV20-1 . CSARTGSLLVEQYF TGCAGTGCTAGGACAGGGTCTTTGCTGGTCGAGCAGTACTTC
TRBJ1-1 . TRBV7-9 . CASSLALLNTEAFF TGTGCCAGCAGCTTAGCCCTTTTGAACACTGAAGCTTTCTTT
TRBJ1-5 TRBD1 TRBV29-1 . CSAGDSHQPQHF TGCAGCGCTGGGGACAGCCATCAGCCCCAGCATTTT
TRBJ2-7 . TRBV7-2 . CASSSVAAFHEQYF TGTGCCAGCAGCTCCGTCGCCGCGTTCCACGAGCAGTACTTC
TRBJ2-3 TRBD2 TRBV12-3/TRBV12-4 . CASSRPSGSSTDTQYF TGTGCCAGCAGTCGTCCTAGCGGGTCAAGCACAGATACGCAGTATTTT
TRBJ2-3 TRBD2 TRBV4-3 . CASSQAGGRTDTQYF TGCGCCAGCAGCCAAGCGGGAGGGCGCACAGATACGCAGTATTTT
TRBJ2-1 TRBD2 TRBV12-3/TRBV12-4 . CASSLAGGPRNEQFF TGTGCCAGCAGTTTAGCGGGAGGGCCAAGGAATGAGCAGTTCTTC
TRBJ2-2 . TRBV10-3 . CAISGFQGSGELFF TGTGCCATCAGTGGATTCCAGGGTTCCGGGGAGCTGTTTTTT
TRBJ2-5 . TRBV14 few CASSQDRLRETQYF TGTGCCAGCAGCCAAGACCGGCTTAGGGAGACCCAGTACTTC
TRBJ2-1 . TRBV3-1 . CASSQLGDRLSYNEQFF TGTGCCAGCAGCCAATTGGGGGACCGACTTTCCTACAATGAGCAGTTCTTC
TRBJ2-1 TRBD2 TRBV7-2 few CASSLAWASGRDNEQFF TGTGCCAGCAGCTTAGCATGGGCCAGCGGGAGGGACAATGAGCAGTTCTTC
TRBJ2-7 TRBD2 TRBV29-1 few CSPAGWGLAGGRDEQYF TGCAGCCCCGCCGGGTGGGGACTAGCGGGAGGGAGAGACGAGCAGTACTTC
TRBJ2-5 . TRBV7-6 . CASSFPGTQETQYF TGTGCCAGCAGCTTTCCAGGGACCCAAGAGACCCAGTACTTC
TRBJ2-2 . TRBV29-1 few CSVVLSLGELFF TGCAGCGTTGTCCTGTCCCTCGGGGAGCTGTTTTTT
TRBJ1-2 . TRBV5-1 . CASSVTAGDYGYTF TGCGCCAGCAGCGTAACAGCAGGGGACTATGGCTACACCTTC
TRBJ1-5 . TRBV20-1 few CSAGGAKSQPQHF TGCAGTGCGGGTGGGGCAAAAAGTCAGCCCCAGCATTTT
TRBJ2-7 TRBD1 TRBV20-1 . CSARDRQGWDEQYF TGCAGTGCTAGAGATCGACAGGGGTGGGACGAGCAGTACTTC
TRBJ1-6 TRBD1 TRBV12-3/TRBV12-4 few CASSRSFTGDSPLHF TGTGCCAGCAGCCGATCCTTTACAGGGGATTCACCCCTCCACTTT
TRBJ1-5 . TRBV19 . CASSPDGQPQHF TGTGCCAGTAGTCCCGACGGTCAGCCCCAGCATTTT
TRBJ2-1 . TRBV12-3/TRBV12-4 few CASSRKPGDREFF TGTGCCAGCAGCAGAAAACCGGGGGATAGGGAGTTCTTC
TRBJ1-2 . TRBV12-3/TRBV12-4 . CASSPGRRSYGYTF TGTGCCAGCAGCCCGGGACGGCGGTCTTATGGCTACACCTTC
TRBJ2-5 . TRBV12-3/TRBV12-4 few CASSYLLGGETQYF TGTGCCAGCAGTTATCTGCTTGGGGGAGAGACCCAGTACTTC
TRBJ2-4 . TRBV5-1 few CASSLGGTKNIQYF TGCGCCAGCAGCTTGGGTGGTACCAAAAACATTCAGTACTTC
TRBJ1-6 . TRBV27 . CASSMTGISPLHF TGTGCCAGCAGTATGACAGGTATTTCACCCCTCCACTTT
TRBJ1-1 . TRBV19 few CASGGPILTEAFF TGTGCCAGCGGGGGACCGATACTCACTGAAGCTTTCTTT
TRBJ1-1 . TRBV3-1 many CASSRQAGPEAFF TGTGCCAGCAGCCGACAGGCAGGGCCCGAAGCTTTCTTT
TRBJ1-1 . TRBV10-2 . CASRLGPMNTEAFF TGCGCCAGCAGACTGGGACCGATGAACACTGAAGCTTTCTTT
TRBJ2-7 . TRBV20-1 few CSARRRQSPYEQYF TGCAGTGCTAGAAGGCGCCAGTCCCCCTACGAGCAGTACTTC
TRBJ1-1 . TRBV20-1 few CSADRVNTEAFF TGCAGTGCAGACCGGGTGAACACTGAAGCTTTCTTT
TRBJ2-2 TRBD1 TRBV5-5 few CASSDDRVVAGELFF TGTGCCAGCAGCGACGACAGGGTAGTGGCTGGGGAGCTGTTTTTT
TRBJ2-2 . TRBV10-3 . CAISVRLLNTGELFF TGTGCCATCTCAGTTAGACTGTTGAACACCGGGGAGCTGTTTTTT
TRBJ2-5 . TRBV6-1 . CASSSILTGQETQYF TGTGCCAGCAGCTCGATTCTGACAGGCCAAGAGACCCAGTACTTC
TRBJ2-7 . TRBV29-1 once CSVARTTYEQYF TGCAGCGTTGCGCGTACTACCTACGAGCAGTACTTC